The sequence of this TCR beta chain was determined in a study of OX40 agonist ivuxolimab in advanced cancers. Study at large: An agonistic anti-OX40 (CD134) antibody, ivuxolimab, was used to treat the patients. The eligibility criteria allowed prior anti-PD-1, anti-PD-L1 or anti-CTLA-4 therapy, and about 40% had some.

The CDR3 is made up of 14 amino acids. CDR1 is MRHNA, CDR2 SNTAGT, per germline. Trimming cost V 0 bases and J 6 bases, with 10 bases left between them. Method: immunoSEQ multiplex PCR; TCRdb's copy keeps in-frame clones and lacks some. The top ten hold 35% to 40% of the sample, which has 40,000 to 50,000 clones, roughly 89% seen once. The cohort excluded patients with autoimmune disease history or systemic immunosuppression. The TCR was taken from an adult with an advanced solid tumor such as melanoma, head and neck, liver or kidney cancer. The V and J genes are TRBV6-4 and TRBJ2-3, with a tentative D call TRBD1 (6 bases). The sample here was CD4+ or CD8+ T cells sorted from blood, taken in a trial of the OX40 agonist ivuxolimab. The CDR3 nucleotides are TGTGCCAGCAGTGACTCTTTGGGGGCGGATACGCAGTATTTT. This gives the protein CASSDSLGADTQYF.